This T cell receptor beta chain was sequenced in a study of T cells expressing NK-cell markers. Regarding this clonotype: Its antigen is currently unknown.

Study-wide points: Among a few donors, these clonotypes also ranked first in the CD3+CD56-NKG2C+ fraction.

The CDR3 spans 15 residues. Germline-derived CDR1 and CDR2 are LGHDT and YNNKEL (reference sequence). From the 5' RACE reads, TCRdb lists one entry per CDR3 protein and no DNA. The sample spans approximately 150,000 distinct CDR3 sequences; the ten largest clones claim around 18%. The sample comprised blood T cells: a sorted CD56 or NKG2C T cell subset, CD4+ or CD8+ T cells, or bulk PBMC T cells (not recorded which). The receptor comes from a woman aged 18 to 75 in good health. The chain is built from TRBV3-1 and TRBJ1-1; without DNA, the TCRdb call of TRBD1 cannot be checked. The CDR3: CASSQAGGRNTEAFF.